The 11 T cell receptor beta chains in this list originate from one sample, sequenced in a study of human thymus T cells (dated by TCRdb to 2018 to 2021). Thymus tissue was collected as surgical resects that were removed during corrective cardiac surgery. Library prep was done by the immunoSEQ multiplex PCR assay. TCRdb carries this immuneACCESS record with in-frame sequences only. Its versions omit some clonotypes, under half of them owing to an unresolved V gene in the studies checked, with the rest unexplained. Within this sample are tens of thousands of clones, with over 85% of them counted one time only. The ten largest clones represent approximately 0.031% of the sample. The sequencing sample was made of thymus tissue. These receptors all come from a girl in the first two years of life with a congenital heart defect but otherwise immunologically healthy.

The V gene is TRBV27, the J gene TRBJ2-7; perhaps TRBD1 as D (5 bases). Between the trimmed V and J ends, which lost 6 bases and 9 bases, there was a span of 27 bases. The CDR3 extends over 16 amino acids. The V gene's germline CDR1 is MNHEY and CDR2 SMNVEV (reference sequence). The CDR3 loop reads CASSSASDNPYEGQYF. CDR3 in DNA: TGTGCCAGCAGCTCCGCCTCGGACAACCCATACGAAGGGCAGTACTTC.

The chain employs TRBV5-4 and TRBJ2-1; 8 bases are a match to TRBD2. From germline, CDR1 is SGHNT and CDR2 YYREEE (reference sequence). Trimming at V came to 4 bases and at J to 7 bases, leaving 19 bases not matched to a gene. This CDR3 contains 18 residues. The CDR3, as DNA: TGTGCCAGCAGCCGAGGGACTAGTACCCGGGGTGATCGGAATGAGCAGTTCTTC. Translation: CASSRGTSTRGDRNEQFF.

The chain couples TRBV14 to TRBJ2-2; a weak D match, TRBD2 (6 bases). The CDR3 runs 15 residues. Germline CDR1 SGHDN, CDR2 FVKESK. Trimming pared 2 bases from V and 6 bases from J, leaving 13 bases between. CDR3 residues: CASSQLGGAPGELFF. CDR3 coding DNA: TGTGCCAGCAGCCAATTGGGAGGAGCTCCCGGGGAGCTGTTTTTT. The complete variable domain, with remaining parts taken from reference TRBV14 and TRBJ2-2, reads EAGVTQFPSHSVIEKGQTVTLRCDPISGHDNLYWYRRVMGKEIKFLLHFVKESKQDESGMPNNRFLAERTGGTYSTLKVQPAELEDSGVYFCASSQLGGAPGELFFGEGSRLTVL.

V is TRBV5-4 and J is TRBJ2-2; 7 bases are shared with TRBD2. This CDR3 has 15 residues. V dropped 5 bases and J dropped 0; count of bases not matched to a gene: 4. From germline, CDR1 is SGHNT and CDR2 YYREEE (reference sequence). Written as DNA, the CDR3 is TGTGCCAGCAGTACAGCGGGGCCGAACACCGGGGAGCTGTTTTTT. Translated: CASSTAGPNTGELFF.

The genes are TRBV27 and TRBJ2-1, with TRBD2 identical over 7 bases. This CDR3 contains 15 residues. Unmatched junction bases numbered 17, after V lost 3 bases and J lost 15 bases. From germline, CDR1 is MNHEY and CDR2 SMNVEV (reference sequence). The CDR3 reads CASSFSILSGIRLFF. In DNA form, the CDR3 reads TGTGCCAGCAGTTTCTCCATCCTGAGCGGGATCCGGTTGTTCTTC.

The gene calls are TRBV2 and TRBJ2-7; TRBD1 agrees at 9 bases. The CDR3 runs 14 residues. V lost 5 bases and J lost 7; bases outside the gene matches: 9. Germline-derived CDR1 and CDR2 are SNHLY and FYNNEI. CDR3 sequence (DNA): TGTGCCAGCAGTTCCGGGACAGGGACCGTAGAGCAGTACTTC. It is translated as CASSSGTGTVEQYF.

The chain uses TRBV5-1 and TRBJ1-2, with D hard to call. This CDR3 is 14 amino acids long. Per germline, CDR1 SGHRS and CDR2 YFSETQ. Trimming removed 4 bases from V and 2 bases from J, with 12 bases in between. The CDR3 DNA reads as TGCGCCAGCAGCCTAGGACGGCAGAACTATGGCTACACCTTC. This translates into CASSLGRQNYGYTF.

The chain recombines TRBV28 with TRBJ1-1, with D possibly being TRBD1 (6 bases). Germline CDR1 reads MDHEN; CDR2 reads SYDVKM. V was trimmed by 10 bases and J by 1 base, leaving 16 bases between them. The CDR3 totals 14 residues. The DNA of the CDR3 is TGTGCCATCACAGCTACAGGGAAGAACACTGAAGCTTTCTTT. This codes for CAITATGKNTEAFF.

The chain joins TRBV6-6 to TRBJ2-5; 10 positions agree with TRBD2. V lost 7 bases and J lost 4; bases outside the gene matches: 12. Germline V gene data show CDR1 as MNHNY and CDR2 as SVGAGI (reference sequence). This CDR3 is built from 16 residues. The CDR3 spells CASTPLKAGGRETQYF. The CDR3 DNA follows: TGTGCCAGCACCCCATTGAAAGCGGGAGGGAGAGAGACCCAGTACTTC.

J is TRBJ2-7 and V is TRBV2; the D is unclear. Trimming shortened V by 7 bases and J by 4 bases, and 5 bases separated the two germline ends. Germline CDR1 SNHLY, CDR2 FYNNEI. CDR3 size: 10 residues. The CDR3 is CASTKYEQYF. DNA of the CDR3: TGTGCCAGCACGAAATACGAGCAGTACTTC.

This sequence joins TRBV6-1 and TRBJ2-3; 7 bases match TRBD1. The V segment lost 2 bases and the J segment 2 bases; nucleotides outside the gene matches: 4. The CDR3 spans 15 residues. Germline V gene data show CDR1 as MNHNS and CDR2 as SASEGT. CDR3 sequence reads: CASSERGTDTDTQYF. CDR3 nucleotides: TGTGCCAGCAGTGAAAGAGGGACAGACACAGATACGCAGTATTTT.